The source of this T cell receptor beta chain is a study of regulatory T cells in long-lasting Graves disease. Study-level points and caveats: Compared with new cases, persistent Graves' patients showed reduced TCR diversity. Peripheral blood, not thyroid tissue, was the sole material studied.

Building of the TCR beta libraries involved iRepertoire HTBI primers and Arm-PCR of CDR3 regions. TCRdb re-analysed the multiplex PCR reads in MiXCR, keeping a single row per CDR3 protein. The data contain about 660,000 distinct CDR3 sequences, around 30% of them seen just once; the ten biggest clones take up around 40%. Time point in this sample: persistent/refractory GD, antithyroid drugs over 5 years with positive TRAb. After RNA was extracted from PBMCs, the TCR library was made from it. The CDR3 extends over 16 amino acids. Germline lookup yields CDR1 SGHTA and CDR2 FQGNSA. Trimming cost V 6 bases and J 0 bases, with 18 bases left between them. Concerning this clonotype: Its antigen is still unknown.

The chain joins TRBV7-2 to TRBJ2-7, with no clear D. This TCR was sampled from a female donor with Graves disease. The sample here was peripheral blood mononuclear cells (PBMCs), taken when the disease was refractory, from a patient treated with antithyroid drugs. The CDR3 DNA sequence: TGTGCCAGCAGATTGCGAACGGGCCATGGCTCCTACGAGCAGTACTTC. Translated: CASRLRTGHGSYEQYF.